The 3 T cell receptor beta chains reported below all come from one sample, sequenced in a study of shared clonotypes between healthy human individuals. Selected positively for CCR7 and CD45RO-negative, naive CD8 cells excluded terminally differentiated effector memory CD45RA+ cells. Data came from immunoSEQ multiplex PCR; TCRdb stores just in-frame clones and leaves some out. This table holds about 2 million clones, 85% to 95% found once. The specimen was naive CD8+ T cells sorted from blood. All receptors derive from a young man in good health.

The J gene is TRBJ2-5, the V gene TRBV6-6; D is possibly TRBD2 (7 bases). CDR3 size: 15 residues. Germline CDR1 is MNHNY and CDR2 is SVGAGI (reference sequence). Trimming took 2 bases from V and 5 from J, leaving 15 bases between them. In DNA, the CDR3 is TGTGCCAGCAGTTACGGACGGGGGGCCTCGGAGACCCAGTACTTC. Protein sequence: CASSYGRGASETQYF.

Only one count was recorded for this clone. The J gene is TRBJ2-6, the V gene TRBV7-3; perhaps TRBD1 as D (5 bases). The CDR3 covers 17 residues. V dropped 3 bases and J dropped 1 base, with 13 bases sitting between them. Germline assignment: CDR1 SGHTA and CDR2 FQGTGA. The CDR3 spells CASSLGRVSSGANVLTF. The CDR3 DNA sequence: TGTGCCAGCAGCTTGGGCAGGGTCAGTTCTGGGGCCAACGTCCTGACTTTC.

With regard to this clone: The same CDR3 arises from other DNA sequences in this sample as well. The chain uses TRBV6-5 and TRBJ2-3, with TRBD2 as a possible D gene (7 bases). V shed 5 bases and J shed 3 bases, with 9 bases lying between them. Germline V CDR1 and CDR2: MNHEY, SVGAGI. The CDR3 extends over 13 amino acids. The CDR3 DNA reads as TGTGCCAGCAGTGAGGGGGGGACAGATACGCAGTATTTT. It translates to CASSEGGTDTQYF.